Listed here are 15 T cell receptor beta chains from one sample, sequenced in a study of T cells expressing NK-cell markers. No DNA is given; TCRdb re-called the 5' RACE reads and lists each CDR3 protein once. The sample data list about 160,000 distinct CDR3 sequences. The sequenced sample was blood T cells: a sorted CD56 or NKG2C T cell subset, CD4+ or CD8+ T cells, or bulk PBMC T cells (not recorded which). These receptors all come from a man aged 18 to 69 in good health.

The V gene is TRBV12-5, the J gene TRBJ1-5; TCRdb returns TRBD1, unconfirmable since there is no DNA. The CDR3 consists of 13 residues. Germline V CDR1 and CDR2: LGHNT, FRNRAP. This CDR3 reads CASGLQGNQPQHF.

V gene TRBV3-1 combines with J gene TRBJ1-2. This CDR3 comprises 13 residues. In germline, CDR1 is LGHDT, CDR2 YNNKEL (reference sequence). The CDR3 sequence is CASSKEGNYGYTF.

This chain joins TRBV28 and TRBJ2-7. CDR1 and CDR2 (germline): MDHEN, SYDVKM. The CDR3 is 13 amino acids. CDR3 in amino acids: CASASRDTYEQYF.

V and J are TRBV5-1 and TRBJ1-1. CDR1 and CDR2 (germline): SGHRS, YFSETQ. This CDR3 comprises 17 residues. CDR3 residues: CASSPRGGSGLGGEAFF.

The rearrangement links TRBV20-1 to TRBJ2-1; the D call of TRBD2 rests on TCRdb alone, since no DNA is present to check it. Germline lookup yields CDR1 DFQATT and CDR2 SNEGSKA (reference sequence). This CDR3 has 17 amino acids. CDR3 amino acids: CSAVVLAGAMPGDEQFF.

V usage is TRBV4-2 and J usage is TRBJ1-6. This CDR3 has 13 residues. Per germline, CDR1 LGHNA and CDR2 YNFKEQ. CDR3 protein: CASSQEGSSPLHF.

The gene calls are TRBV9 and TRBJ1-2; TCRdb outputs TRBD1, but without DNA this stays unchecked. The CDR3 spans 14 residues. CDR1 is SGDLS and CDR2 is YYNGEE in the germline V gene. The CDR3 reads CASSVADRTYGYTF.

CDR3 sequence: CASSSREGNYGYTF. This rearrangement joins TRBV7-6 to TRBJ1-2. Looked up from germline, CDR1 is SGHVS and CDR2 is FNYEAQ. This CDR3 has 14 amino acids.

The rearrangement links TRBV7-9 to TRBJ2-7; lacking DNA, the TRBD1 call made by TCRdb goes unchecked. The CDR3 is 17 residues long. Germline values: CDR1 SEHNR, CDR2 FQNEAQ (reference sequence). This CDR3 is CASSQPQGADREYEQYF.

The chain carries TRBV12-3 or TRBV12-4 and TRBJ2-7; absent DNA, TCRdb's TRBD1 call cannot be checked. The CDR3 covers 11 residues. The CDR3: CASRPGQQEYF.

The chain is built from TRBV5-4 and TRBJ2-7; TCRdb lists TRBD1, though no DNA is available to test this call. In germline, CDR1 is SGHNT, CDR2 YYREEE (reference sequence). There are 13 residues in the CDR3. Here the CDR3 reads CASSSGQLYEQYF.

V and J are TRBV29-1 and TRBJ1-2. The CDR3 has 16 residues. The germline V gene encodes CDR1 SQVTM and CDR2 ANQGSEA. CDR3 loop: CSVEDQVGKTNYGYTF.

This chain uses TRBV20-1 with TRBJ2-1; TCRdb's D gene call, TRBD1, goes unchecked for lack of DNA. The CDR3 loop spans 16 amino acids. CDR1 is DFQATT, CDR2 SNEGSKA, per germline (reference sequence). Here the CDR3 reads CSARDPGASSWNEQFF.

This chain joins TRBV19 and TRBJ1-1; TCRdb's D call of TRBD1 is untestable without DNA. The CDR3 consists of 13 residues. Germline lookup yields CDR1 LNHDA and CDR2 SQIVND (reference sequence). The CDR3 reads CASSIELGAQAFF.

The chain employs TRBV13 and TRBJ2-7; TCRdb designates TRBD1, a call that cannot be tested without DNA. CDR1 and CDR2 from the germline V gene are PRHDT and FYEKMQ (reference sequence). CDR3 length: 12 amino acids. The CDR3 loop is CASRLGGYEQYF.